This passage covers 2 T cell receptor beta chains from one sample sequenced in a study of cytomegalovirus exposure and HLA in healthy donors. Primers: 60 Vbeta forward and 13 Jbeta reverse. Generated by immunoSEQ multiplex PCR, the TCRdb table keeps only in-frame clones and is missing some. The table shows approximately 200,000 clones, with around 78% occurring only once. The material sequenced was PBMCs. The receptors derive from a man in his thirties or forties in good health and CMV-seronegative.

This clone was seen a single time. The chain couples TRBV9 to TRBJ2-7; 8 nucleotides agree with TRBD2. Germline CDR1 and CDR2: SGDLS and YYNGEE. Trimming cost V 4 bases and J 3 bases; bases outside gene matches: 12. The CDR3 totals 16 residues. The CDR3 spells CASSPQPGLDVYEQYF. The DNA of the CDR3 is TGTGCCAGCAGCCCCCAACCGGGACTAGACGTCTACGAGCAGTACTTC.

The J gene is TRBJ1-1, the V gene TRBV7-6, with D uncertain. This CDR3 comprises 13 residues. Germline-derived CDR1 and CDR2 are SGHVS and FNYEAQ. The V end was cut by 8 bases, the J end by 0 bases, with 10 bases between. This chain's CDR3 is CASGQNMNTEAFF. CDR3 nucleotides: TGTGCCAGCGGGCAGAACATGAACACTGAAGCTTTCTTT.